Listed here is a single TCR beta chain. The antigen remains unidentified. The CDR3 is 15 amino acids. V lost 1 base and J 2 bases, leaving 11 bases between the germline ends. CDR1 SGHTS and CDR2 YDEGEE come from the germline V gene. This entry is derived from a study of lymphopenia after photon versus proton radiotherapy. TCRdb keeps only in-frame clones here, not all; method: immunoSEQ multiplex PCR. The table lists more than 15,000 clones, about 90% of them singletons. Findings and caveats of the study: After the lymphocyte nadir, photon-treated repertoires showed oligoclonal expansion, especially of CD8+ Temra cells. Larger post-nadir TCR diversity loss correlated inversely with survival in deceased patients. Survival link was tested only in deceased patients; proton benefit remains a possibility. Proton therapy kept repertoires fairly stable, unlike photons, which gained effector/memory cells.

The chain links TRBV5-8 to TRBJ2-3; D uncertain. The material was peripheral blood, obtained from a patient treated with photon-based radiotherapy. The sequence derives from a man in his sixties with pancreatic cancer. The CDR3 loop reads CASSLSLGYTDTQYF. CDR3 in DNA: TGTGCCAGCAGCTTGTCACTTGGGTACACAGATACGCAGTATTTT. The whole variable domain, filled in from reference TRBV5-8 and TRBJ2-3, reads EAGVTQSPTHLIKTRGQQATLRCSPISGHTSVYWYQQALGLGLQFLLWYDEGEERNRGNFPPRFSGRQFPNYSSELNVNALELEDSALYLCASSLSLGYTDTQYFGPGTRLTVL.